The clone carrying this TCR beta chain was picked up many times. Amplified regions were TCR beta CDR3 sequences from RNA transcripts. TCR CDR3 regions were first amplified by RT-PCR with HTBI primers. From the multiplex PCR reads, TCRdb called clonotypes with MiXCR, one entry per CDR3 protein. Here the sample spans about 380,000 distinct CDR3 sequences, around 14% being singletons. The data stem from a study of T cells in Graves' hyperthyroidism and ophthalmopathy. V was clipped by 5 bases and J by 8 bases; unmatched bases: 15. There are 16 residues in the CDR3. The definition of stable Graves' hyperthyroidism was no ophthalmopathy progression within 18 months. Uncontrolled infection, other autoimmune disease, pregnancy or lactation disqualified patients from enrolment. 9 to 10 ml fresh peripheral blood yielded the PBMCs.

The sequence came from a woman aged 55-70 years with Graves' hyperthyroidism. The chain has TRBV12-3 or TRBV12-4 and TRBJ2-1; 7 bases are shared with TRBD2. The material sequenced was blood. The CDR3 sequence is CASSAQVAGSPYEQFF. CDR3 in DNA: TGTGCCAGCAGTGCCCAGGTAGCGGGCAGTCCTTATGAGCAGTTCTTC.